The subject of this entry is one T cell receptor beta chain. The read terminates 3 residues before the CDR3 end, so the remaining end is supplied by the germline J gene. The sample comes from a study of T cells in women clearing cervical HPV infection. Across the study: Controls gave blood once infection was undetectable; cases at lesion identification.

The ends were cut back, 1 base at V and 4 bases at J, with 10 bases in the middle. Germline CDR1 is SGHTA and CDR2 is FQGNSA. There are 14 residues in the CDR3. The assay was immunoSEQ multiplex PCR, and TCRdb's table has in-frame clones only and misses some. The specimen's table records under 35,000 clones. The chain carries TRBV7-2 and TRBJ1-2, with D unresolved. The sequence was obtained from a woman aged 18-69 years with a cervical HPV16 infection that either progressed to CIN3+ or cleared (not recorded which). Sequencing was performed on blood buffy coat. Partial CDR3 DNA: TGTGCCAGCAGCTTAGATAAGCCGCTCTATGGC. This sequence encodes CASSLDKPLYG. The complete CDR3 reads CASSLDKPLYGYTF.